The 12 T cell receptor beta chains in this list originate from one sample, sequenced in a study of technical replicates of blood from four donors. Here immunoSEQ multiplex PCR was the method, and the copy in TCRdb shows in-frame clones only, minus some. This sample yields almost 70,000 clones, of which about nine tenths are seen a single time; 4.5% to 5% belongs to the top ten. Sequences were obtained from PBMCs. These receptors were collected from a human donor in good health. Some clones in this sample may be carry-over from other donors' samples.

The V and J genes are TRBV6-5 and TRBJ2-7, with D possibly matching TRBD1 (5 bases). Germline CDR1 is MNHEY and CDR2 is SVGAGI. Trimming cost V 4 bases and J 0 bases, with 10 bases left between them. The length of the CDR3 is 14 residues. In nucleotides, the CDR3 is TGTGCCAGCAGTTCTCGGACAACCTCCTACGAGCAGTACTTC. This translates into CASSSRTTSYEQYF.

The rearrangement links TRBV7-9 to TRBJ2-7; the D gene is possibly TRBD2 (6 bases). Looked up from germline, CDR1 is SEHNR and CDR2 is FQNEAQ (reference sequence). The CDR3 sequence is 13 residues long. V dropped 1 base and J dropped 9 bases, with 13 bases sitting between them. CDR3 in amino acids: CASSLEGTTRQYF. The DNA for the CDR3 is TGTGCCAGCAGCTTAGAGGGTACGACTAGGCAGTACTTC.

This clone has just one count. The V call is TRBV4-2, the J call TRBJ2-2, with TRBD2 identical over 12 bases. In germline, CDR1 is LGHNA, CDR2 YNFKEQ. The CDR3 covers 19 residues. V gave up 1 base and J gave up 4 bases; unmatched junction bases: 10. In DNA, the CDR3 is TGTGCCAGCAGCCAAGTAACGCTAGCGGGGGGGCGAGGCACCGGGGAGCTGTTTTTT. It specifies CASSQVTLAGGRGTGELFF.

The chain is built from TRBV27 and TRBJ2-1; 7 bases fit TRBD1. From germline, CDR1 is MNHEY and CDR2 SMNVEV (reference sequence). The J segment lost 8 bases and the V segment lost 5 bases, leaving 12 bases of the junction unmatched. CDR3 size: 15 residues. CDR3 nucleotide sequence: TGTGCCAGCAGTCCACGGGCAGGGGGTGATTATGAGCAGTTCTTC. This translates into CASSPRAGGDYEQFF.

The chain couples TRBV7-2 to TRBJ1-5, with D hard to call. V was cut by 5 bases and J by 5 bases, with 10 bases left in between. Germline V gene lookup returns CDR1 SGHTA and CDR2 FQGNSA. The CDR3 runs to 13 residues. The CDR3 coding sequence is TGTGCCAGCAGCCGAAGCTCCTATCAGCCCCAGCATTTT. As protein: CASSRSSYQPQHF.

CDR3 coding DNA: TGTGCCAGCAGCCAAATGTACGCAGGGGCTTCACCCCTCCACTTT. Its protein is CASSQMYAGASPLHF. The chain is built from TRBV11-1 and TRBJ1-6; D is perhaps TRBD1 (6 bases). Per the germline V gene, CDR1 is SGHAT and CDR2 is FQDESV (reference sequence). The V and J ends lost 5 bases and 9 bases respectively, with 17 bases between them. This CDR3 is 15 amino acids long.

The chain links TRBV30 to TRBJ2-7; 9 positions agree with TRBD1. The V segment lost 3 bases and the J segment 5 bases; nucleotides outside the gene matches: 8. Germline V gene sequence: CDR1 GTSNPN, CDR2 SVGIG (reference sequence). This CDR3 contains 14 residues. This chain's CDR3 is CAWSTGQGRDEQYF. The CDR3 DNA reads TGTGCCTGGAGCACGGGACAGGGACGGGACGAGCAGTACTTC.

The chain recombines TRBV7-8 with TRBJ2-7; D is possibly TRBD1 (6 bases). Trimming shortened V by 5 bases and J by 2 bases, and 16 bases separated the two germline ends. Germline V gene lookup returns CDR1 SGHVS and CDR2 FQNEAQ. The CDR3 is 15 residues long. The CDR3 reads CASSHNPTGTYEQYF. The CDR3 DNA sequence: TGTGCCAGCAGCCATAACCCGACAGGAACCTACGAGCAGTACTTC.

The chain has TRBV7-9 and TRBJ1-2, with a possible D match to TRBD1 (6 bases). Germline V gene data show CDR1 as SEHNR and CDR2 as FQNEAQ (reference sequence). The CDR3 length is 13 residues. V shed 5 bases and J shed 5 bases, with 12 bases lying between them. In DNA form, the CDR3 reads TGTGCCAGCAGCCCAGACAGGCAGTATGGCTACACCTTC. Its protein is CASSPDRQYGYTF.

The chain carries TRBV7-9 and TRBJ2-1; a possible D gene is TRBD2 (6 bases). Germline V gives CDR1 SEHNR, CDR2 FQNEAQ (reference sequence). V gave up 3 bases and J gave up 6 bases, with 15 bases separating them. The CDR3 loop spans 15 amino acids. In nucleotides, the CDR3 is TGTGCCAGCAGCTTCATACCGGGACTTGGCAATGAGCAGTTCTTC. Its translation is CASSFIPGLGNEQFF.

This chain joins TRBV19 and TRBJ1-1, with D possibly TRBD1 on 5 matching bases. CDR3 length: 17 amino acids. The V and J ends lost 7 bases and 1 base respectively, with 22 bases between them. Germline CDR1 is LNHDA and CDR2 is SQIVND (reference sequence). The CDR3 DNA reads as TGTGCCAGTACCCGCTCCGGGGGAATACGAACGAACACTGAAGCTTTCTTT. It translates to CASTRSGGIRTNTEAFF.

This clone appeared a single time. This CDR3 is CASSGLSHEQYF. In DNA, the CDR3 is TGTGCCAGCAGTGGTTTGTCTCACGAGCAGTACTTC. This sequence joins TRBV2 and TRBJ2-7; D is ambiguous. Germline assignment: CDR1 SNHLY and CDR2 FYNNEI. Trimming stripped 4 bases from V and 5 bases from J, with 9 bases between. CDR3 size: 12 residues.